These T cell receptor beta chains were read from a single sample in a study of lymphopenia after photon versus proton radiotherapy. Sequencing used immunoSEQ multiplex PCR; TCRdb keeps in-frame clones, though not all of them. Among 37,000 or so clones, 70% to 90% were seen once, and the ten largest hold under 3.5%. Sequencing was performed on peripheral blood, taken from a patient treated with photon-based radiotherapy. All receptors derive from a man between 45 and 60 years old with gastric cancer. Each CDR3 is given with its conserved first and last residue. D genes are given only for firm matches.

J gene | CDR3 length | V gene | D gene | CDR3 protein
TRBJ1-1 | 13 | TRBV9 | NA | CASSARDVTEAFF
TRBJ2-7 | 15 | TRBV29-1 | NA | CSVEGLGGGSYEQYF
TRBJ2-1 | 14 | TRBV4-3 | NA | CASSQEPSSNEQFF
TRBJ2-1 | 15 | TRBV19 | TRBD1 | CASRSRTGVGNEQFF
TRBJ2-7 | 13 | TRBV18 | TRBD1 | CASSSGGLDEQYF
TRBJ1-5 | 15 | TRBV7-8 | TRBD1 | CASSLGQVLNQPQHF
TRBJ2-1 | 13 | TRBV9 | NA | CASSSRPGHEQFF
TRBJ2-5 | 15 | TRBV11-2 | NA | CASSPRQGRGETQYF
TRBJ2-6 | 20 | TRBV5-4 | TRBD2 | CASSLPGLAGVRPGANVLTF
TRBJ2-2 | 19 | TRBV19 | TRBD2 | CASSIERTGLAGYTGELFF
TRBJ2-3 | 14 | TRBV14 | NA | CASSPRPSTDTQYF
TRBJ1-1 | 14 | TRBV28 | NA | CASSLGAGNTEAFF
TRBJ2-7 | 11 | TRBV20-1 | NA | CSAMTGYEQYF
TRBJ2-7 | 18 | TRBV5-6 | NA | CASTARWFGGQASYEQYF
TRBJ1-6 | 14 | TRBV7-8 | NA | CASSLARDVSPLHF
TRBJ2-3 | 19 | TRBV7-9 | TRBD2 | CASSSRDRGTSGRQDTQYF
TRBJ2-1 | 16 | TRBV23-1 | TRBD2 | CASSQFPQRELNEQFF
TRBJ1-1 | 18 | TRBV28 | TRBD1 | CASSSMDLDRGLNTEAFF
TRBJ2-1 | 17 | TRBV11-2 | NA | CASRKPGLSLAGNEQFF
TRBJ1-5 | 13 | TRBV30 | NA | CAWRGQGNQPQHF
TRBJ2-2 | 14 | TRBV30 | NA | CAWSVLRSGGELFF
TRBJ2-1 | 16 | TRBV19 | TRBD2 | CASAEGLAGTYNEQFF
TRBJ2-5 | 15 | TRBV4-1 | NA | CASSQGPGLGETQYF
TRBJ2-5 | 14 | TRBV29-1 | TRBD2 | CSVEEAGGRETQYF
TRBJ1-2 | 17 | TRBV28 | NA | CASSSPQSLQGYYGYTF
TRBJ1-1 | 13 | TRBV5-1 | NA | CASSGSRNTEAFF
TRBJ2-3 | 12 | TRBV18 | NA | CASSPPAGTQYF
TRBJ2-7 | 14 | TRBV5-4 | NA | CASSLGQGGDQQYF
TRBJ2-7 | 17 | TRBV27 | TRBD1 | CASSFKPPSTGFYEQYF
TRBJ2-3 | 13 | TRBV27 | NA | CASSTPSTDTQYF
TRBJ2-5 | 15 | TRBV5-4 | TRBD2 | CASSLTSARQETQYF
TRBJ2-7 | 19 | TRBV11-2 | NA | CASSLTGTKGGSDSYEQYF
TRBJ2-1 | 16 | TRBV10-3 | NA | CAISEKGPQSYNEQFF
TRBJ1-1 | 14 | TRBV7-9 | TRBD1 | CASSLEGADTEAFF
TRBJ2-6 | 15 | TRBV14 | NA | CASLPQNSGANVLTF
TRBJ2-7 | 15 | TRBV7-9 | NA | CASSLGQGNNYEQYF
TRBJ2-7 | 14 | TRBV10-2 | NA | CASSDTGQNYEQYF
TRBJ1-2 | 16 | TRBV11-2 | NA | CASSFLQDLANYGYTF
TRBJ2-7 | 16 | TRBV7-8 | TRBD2 | CASSFGVAGGVYEQYF
TRBJ2-1 | 16 | TRBV5-6 | TRBD2 | CASSGGLAEPYNEQFF
TRBJ2-7 | 13 | TRBV5-4 | NA | CASGTQSSYEQYF
TRBJ2-7 | 19 | TRBV9 | NA | CASSVEPQGERDGSYEQYF
TRBJ1-1 | 16 | TRBV6-4 | TRBD1 | CASSDGQAGTNTEAFF
TRBJ2-7 | 10 | TRBV27 | NA | CASRDLHKYF
TRBJ1-3 | 13 | TRBV6-1 | NA | CASMTQGRNTIYF
TRBJ2-7 | 14 | TRBV7-6 | NA | CASSPRTGSYEQYF
TRBJ2-4 | 16 | TRBV28 | NA | CASSPSKALAKNIQYF
TRBJ2-7 | 13 | TRBV18 | NA | CASRTTSSYEQYF